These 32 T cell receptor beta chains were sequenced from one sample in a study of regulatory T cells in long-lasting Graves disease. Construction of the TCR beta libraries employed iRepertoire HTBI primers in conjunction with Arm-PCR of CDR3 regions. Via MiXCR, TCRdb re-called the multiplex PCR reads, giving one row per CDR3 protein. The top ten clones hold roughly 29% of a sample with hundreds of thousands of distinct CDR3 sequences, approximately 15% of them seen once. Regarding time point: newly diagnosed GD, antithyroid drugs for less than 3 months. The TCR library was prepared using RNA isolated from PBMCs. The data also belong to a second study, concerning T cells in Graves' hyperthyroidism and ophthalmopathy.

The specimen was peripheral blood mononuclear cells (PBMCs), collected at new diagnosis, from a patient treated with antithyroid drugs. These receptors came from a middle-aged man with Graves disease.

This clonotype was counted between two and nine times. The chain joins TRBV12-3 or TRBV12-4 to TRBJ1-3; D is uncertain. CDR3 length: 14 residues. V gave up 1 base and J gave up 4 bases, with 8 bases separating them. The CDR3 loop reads CASSLVRRGNTIYF. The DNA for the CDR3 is TGTGCCAGCAGTTTAGTTCGTCGGGGAAACACCATATATTTT.

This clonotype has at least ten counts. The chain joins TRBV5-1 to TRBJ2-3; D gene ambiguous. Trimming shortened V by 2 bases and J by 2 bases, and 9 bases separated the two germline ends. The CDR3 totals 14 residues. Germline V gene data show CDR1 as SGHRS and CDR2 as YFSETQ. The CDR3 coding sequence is TGCGCCAGCAGCTTTAGTAGCTACACAGATACGCAGTATTTT. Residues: CASSFSSYTDTQYF.

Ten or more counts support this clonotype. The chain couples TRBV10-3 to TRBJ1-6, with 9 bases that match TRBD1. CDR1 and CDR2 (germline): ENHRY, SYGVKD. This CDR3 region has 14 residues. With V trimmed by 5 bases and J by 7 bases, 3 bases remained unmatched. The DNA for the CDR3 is TGTGCCATCAGTCCTGGACAGGGGAATTCACCCCTCCACTTT. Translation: CAISPGQGNSPLHF.

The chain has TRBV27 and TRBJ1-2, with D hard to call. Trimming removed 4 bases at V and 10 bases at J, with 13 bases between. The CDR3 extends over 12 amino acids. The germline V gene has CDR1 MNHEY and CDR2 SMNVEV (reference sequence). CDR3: CASSSSKGNYTF. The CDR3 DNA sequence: TGTGCCAGCAGTTCCTCCAAAGGAAACTACACCTTC.

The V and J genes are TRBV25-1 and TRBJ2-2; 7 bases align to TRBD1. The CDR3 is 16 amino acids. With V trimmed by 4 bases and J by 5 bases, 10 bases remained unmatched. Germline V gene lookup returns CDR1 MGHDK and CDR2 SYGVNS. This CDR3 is CASSGDRATQTGELFF. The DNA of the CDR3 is TGTGCCAGCAGTGGCGACAGGGCCACCCAAACCGGGGAGCTGTTTTTT.

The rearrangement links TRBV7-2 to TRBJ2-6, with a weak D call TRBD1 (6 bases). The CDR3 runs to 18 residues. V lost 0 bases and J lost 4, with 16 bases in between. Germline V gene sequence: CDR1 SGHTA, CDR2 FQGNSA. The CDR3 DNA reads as TGTGCCAGCAGCTTAGCCGGGACACCAACGGGAGGGGCCAACGTCCTGACTTTC. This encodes CASSLAGTPTGGANVLTF. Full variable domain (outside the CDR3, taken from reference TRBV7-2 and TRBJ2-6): GAGVSQSPSNKVTEKGKDVELRCDPISGHTALYWYRQSLGQGLEFLIYFQGNSAPDKSGLPSDRFSAERTGGSVSTLTIQRTQQEDSAVYLCASSLAGTPTGGANVLTFGAGSRLTVL.

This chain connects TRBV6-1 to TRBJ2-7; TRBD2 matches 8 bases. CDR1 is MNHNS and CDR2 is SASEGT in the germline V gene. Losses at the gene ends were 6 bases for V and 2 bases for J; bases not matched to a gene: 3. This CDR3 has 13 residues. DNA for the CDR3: TGTGCCAGCAGCCGAGCGGGGGCCTACGAGCAGTACTTC. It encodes CASSRAGAYEQYF.

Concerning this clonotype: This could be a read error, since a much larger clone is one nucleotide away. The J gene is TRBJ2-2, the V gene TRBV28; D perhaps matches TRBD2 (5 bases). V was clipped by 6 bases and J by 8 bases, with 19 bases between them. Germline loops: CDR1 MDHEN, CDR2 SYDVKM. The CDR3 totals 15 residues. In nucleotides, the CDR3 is TGTGCCAGCAGCCCTGGTTGGGCAAGGAGGGGGGAGCTGTTTTTT. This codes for CASSPGWARRGELFF.

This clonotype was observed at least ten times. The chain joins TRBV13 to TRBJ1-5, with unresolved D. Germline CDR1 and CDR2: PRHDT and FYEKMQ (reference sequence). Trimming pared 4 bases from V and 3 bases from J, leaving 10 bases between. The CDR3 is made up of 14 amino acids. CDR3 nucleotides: TGTGCCAGCAGCTCCGGGCCCTTCAATCAGCCCCAGCATTTT. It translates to CASSSGPFNQPQHF.

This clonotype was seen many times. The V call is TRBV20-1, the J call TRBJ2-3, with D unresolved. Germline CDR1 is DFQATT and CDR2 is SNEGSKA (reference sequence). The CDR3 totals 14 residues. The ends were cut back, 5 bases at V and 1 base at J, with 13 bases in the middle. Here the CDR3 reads CSAPREMGTDTQYF. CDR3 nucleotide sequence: TGCAGTGCTCCTAGGGAAATGGGCACAGATACGCAGTATTTT.

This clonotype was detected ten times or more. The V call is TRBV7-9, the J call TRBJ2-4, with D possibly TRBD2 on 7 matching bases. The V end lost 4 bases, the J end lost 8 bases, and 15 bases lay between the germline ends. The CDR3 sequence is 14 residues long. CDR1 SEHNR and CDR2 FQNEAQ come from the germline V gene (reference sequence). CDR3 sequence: CASSSRGGGDIQYF. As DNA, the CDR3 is TGTGCCAGCAGCTCAAGGGGGGGCGGGGACATTCAGTACTTC.

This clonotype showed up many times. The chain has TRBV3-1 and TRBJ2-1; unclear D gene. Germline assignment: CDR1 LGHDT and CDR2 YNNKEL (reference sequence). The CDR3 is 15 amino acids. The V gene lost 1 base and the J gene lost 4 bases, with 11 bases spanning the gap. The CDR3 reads CASSQGPINYNEQFF. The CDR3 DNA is TGTGCCAGCAGCCAAGGGCCAATAAATTACAATGAGCAGTTCTTC.

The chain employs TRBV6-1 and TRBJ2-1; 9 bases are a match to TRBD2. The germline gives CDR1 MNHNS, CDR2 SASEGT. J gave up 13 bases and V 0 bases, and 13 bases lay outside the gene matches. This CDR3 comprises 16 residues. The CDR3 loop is CASSEAGGGAGRPQFF. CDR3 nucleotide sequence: TGTGCCAGCAGTGAAGCGGGCGGGGGGGCCGGGAGACCTCAGTTCTTC.

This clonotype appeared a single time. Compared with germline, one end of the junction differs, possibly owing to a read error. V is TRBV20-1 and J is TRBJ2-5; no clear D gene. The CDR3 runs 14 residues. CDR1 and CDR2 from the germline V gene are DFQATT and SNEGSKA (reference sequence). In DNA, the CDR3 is TGCAGTGCTAGACCCCCCCCAGGTCAAGAGGCCCAGTACTTC. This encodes CSARPPPGQEAQYF.

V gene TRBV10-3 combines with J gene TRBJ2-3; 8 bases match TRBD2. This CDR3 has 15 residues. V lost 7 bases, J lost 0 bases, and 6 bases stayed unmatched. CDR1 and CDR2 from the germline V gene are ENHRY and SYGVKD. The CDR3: CAIKERLASTDTQYF. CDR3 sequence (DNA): TGTGCCATCAAGGAGAGACTAGCGAGCACAGATACGCAGTATTTT.

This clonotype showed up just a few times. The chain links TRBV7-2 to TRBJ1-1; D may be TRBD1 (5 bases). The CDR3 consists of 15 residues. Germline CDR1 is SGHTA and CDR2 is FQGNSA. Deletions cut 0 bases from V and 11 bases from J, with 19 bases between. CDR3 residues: CASSLAGGGMIRAFF. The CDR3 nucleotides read TGTGCCAGCAGCTTAGCCGGGGGGGGAATGATTCGGGCTTTCTTT. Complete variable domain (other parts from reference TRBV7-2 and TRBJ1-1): GAGVSQSPSNKVTEKGKDVELRCDPISGHTALYWYRQSLGQGLEFLIYFQGNSAPDKSGLPSDRFSAERTGGSVSTLTIQRTQQEDSAVYLCASSLAGGGMIRAFFGQGTRLTVV.

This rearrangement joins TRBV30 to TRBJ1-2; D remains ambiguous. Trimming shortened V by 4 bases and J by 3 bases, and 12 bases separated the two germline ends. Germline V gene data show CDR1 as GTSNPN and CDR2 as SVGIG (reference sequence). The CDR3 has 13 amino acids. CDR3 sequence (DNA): TGTGCCTGGATGGGCGGCGAGCACTATGGCTACACCTTC. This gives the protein CAWMGGEHYGYTF.

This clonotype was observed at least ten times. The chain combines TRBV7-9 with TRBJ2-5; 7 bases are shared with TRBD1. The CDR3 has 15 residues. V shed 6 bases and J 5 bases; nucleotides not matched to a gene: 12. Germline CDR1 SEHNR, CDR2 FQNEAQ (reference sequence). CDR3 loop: CASSTLTGPYETQYF. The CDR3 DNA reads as TGTGCCAGCAGTACCTTGACAGGGCCCTATGAGACCCAGTACTTC.

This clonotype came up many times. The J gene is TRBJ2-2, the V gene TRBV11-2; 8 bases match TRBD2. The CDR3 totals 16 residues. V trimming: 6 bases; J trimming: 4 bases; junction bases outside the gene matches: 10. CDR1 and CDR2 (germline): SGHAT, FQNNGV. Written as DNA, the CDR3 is TGTGCCAGCAGACCTCGGGGGGGGCAGAGCACCGGGGAGCTGTTTTTT. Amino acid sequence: CASRPRGGQSTGELFF.

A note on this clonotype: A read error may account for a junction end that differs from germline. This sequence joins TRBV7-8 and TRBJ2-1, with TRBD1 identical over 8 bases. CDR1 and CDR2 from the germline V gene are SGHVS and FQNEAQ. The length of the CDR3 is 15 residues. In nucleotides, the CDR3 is TGTGCCAGCAGGTTAGACAGGGGACTCTACAATGAGCAGTTCTTC. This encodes CASRLDRGLYNEQFF.

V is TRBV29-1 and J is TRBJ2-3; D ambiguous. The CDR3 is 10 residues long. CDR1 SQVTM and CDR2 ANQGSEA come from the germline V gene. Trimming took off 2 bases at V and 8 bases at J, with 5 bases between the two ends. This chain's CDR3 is CSVEMGTQYF. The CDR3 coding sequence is TGCAGCGTTGAAATGGGTACGCAGTATTTT.

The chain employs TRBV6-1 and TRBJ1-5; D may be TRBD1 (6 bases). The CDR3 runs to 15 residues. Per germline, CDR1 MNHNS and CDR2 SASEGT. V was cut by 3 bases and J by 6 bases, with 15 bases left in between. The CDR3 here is CASSDPRGGSQPQHF. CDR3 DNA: TGTGCCAGCAGTGACCCCCGGGGGGGCAGTCAGCCCCAGCATTTT.

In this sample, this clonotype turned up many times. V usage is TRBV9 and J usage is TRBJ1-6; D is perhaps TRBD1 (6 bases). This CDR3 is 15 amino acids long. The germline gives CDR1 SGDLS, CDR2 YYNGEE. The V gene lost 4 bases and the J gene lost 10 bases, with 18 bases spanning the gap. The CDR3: CASSPDPGAGSPLHF. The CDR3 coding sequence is TGTGCCAGCAGCCCAGACCCAGGGGCCGGGTCACCCCTCCACTTT.

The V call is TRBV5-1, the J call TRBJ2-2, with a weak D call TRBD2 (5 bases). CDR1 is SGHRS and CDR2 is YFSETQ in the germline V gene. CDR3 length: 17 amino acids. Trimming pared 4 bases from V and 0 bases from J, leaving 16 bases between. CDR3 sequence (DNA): TGCGCCAGCAGCCAGGCGGGTAGGCGCGCGAACACCGGGGAGCTGTTTTTT. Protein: CASSQAGRRANTGELFF.

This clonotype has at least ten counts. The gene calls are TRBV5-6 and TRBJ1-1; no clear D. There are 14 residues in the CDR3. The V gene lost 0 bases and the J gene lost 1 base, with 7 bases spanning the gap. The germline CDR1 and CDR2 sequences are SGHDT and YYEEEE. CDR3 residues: CASSLDLGNTEAFF. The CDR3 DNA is TGTGCCAGCAGCTTGGATTTAGGGAACACTGAAGCTTTCTTT.

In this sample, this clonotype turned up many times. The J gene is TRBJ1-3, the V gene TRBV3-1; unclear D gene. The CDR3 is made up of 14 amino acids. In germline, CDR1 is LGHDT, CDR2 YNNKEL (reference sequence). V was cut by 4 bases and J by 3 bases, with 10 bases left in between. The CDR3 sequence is CASSPIRGGNTIYF. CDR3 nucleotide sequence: TGTGCCAGCAGCCCGATCCGAGGTGGAAACACCATATATTTT.

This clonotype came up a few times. The CDR3 region has the DNA TGTGCCAGCAGCTTAGCTACTAAGGGGGGCCAGTACTTC. Its translation is CASSLATKGGQYF. This chain links TRBV7-9 with TRBJ2-5; either TRBD1 or TRBD2 may supply D (6 bases each). The CDR3 length is 13 residues. Germline V gene data show CDR1 as SEHNR and CDR2 as FQNEAQ (reference sequence). Trimming stripped 0 bases from V and 10 bases from J, with 12 bases between.

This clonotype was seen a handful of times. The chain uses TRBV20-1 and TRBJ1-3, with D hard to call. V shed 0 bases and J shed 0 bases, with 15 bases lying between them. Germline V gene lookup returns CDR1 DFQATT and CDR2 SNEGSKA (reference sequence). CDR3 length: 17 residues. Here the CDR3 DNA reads TGCAGTGCTAGAGACAGCTTGGCCCGCGGCTCTGGAAACACCATATATTTT. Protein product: CSARDSLARGSGNTIYF.

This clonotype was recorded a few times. Here the CDR3 reads CASSMNVRAGYTF. The CDR3 coding sequence is TGTGCCAGCTCAATGAACGTCCGGGCTGGCTACACCTTC. This sequence joins TRBV28 and TRBJ1-2; D remains ambiguous. This CDR3 comprises 13 residues. The germline gives CDR1 MDHEN, CDR2 SYDVKM. V was trimmed by 8 bases and J by 7 bases, leaving 17 bases between them.

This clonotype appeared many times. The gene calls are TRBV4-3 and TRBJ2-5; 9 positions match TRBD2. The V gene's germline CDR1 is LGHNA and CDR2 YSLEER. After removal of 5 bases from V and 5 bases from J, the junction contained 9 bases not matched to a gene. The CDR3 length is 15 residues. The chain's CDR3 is CASSDYSGGSETQYF. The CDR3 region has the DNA TGCGCCAGCAGCGATTATAGCGGGGGTTCCGAGACCCAGTACTTC.

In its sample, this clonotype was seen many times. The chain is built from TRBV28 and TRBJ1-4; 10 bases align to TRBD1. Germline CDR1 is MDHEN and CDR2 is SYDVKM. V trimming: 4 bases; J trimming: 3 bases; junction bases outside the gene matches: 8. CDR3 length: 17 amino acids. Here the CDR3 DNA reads TGTGCCAGCAGTTCGCCCGGGACAGGGGTGTCTAATGAAAAACTGTTTTTT. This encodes CASSSPGTGVSNEKLFF.

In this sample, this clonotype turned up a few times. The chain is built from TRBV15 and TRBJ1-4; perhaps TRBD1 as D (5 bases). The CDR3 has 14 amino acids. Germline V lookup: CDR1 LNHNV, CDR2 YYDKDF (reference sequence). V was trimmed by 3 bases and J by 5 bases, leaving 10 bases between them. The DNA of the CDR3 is TGTGCCACCAGCAGGAGACAGCTAAATGAAAAACTGTTTTTT. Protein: CATSRRQLNEKLFF.